The present entry profiles one T cell receptor beta chain with its context. Its antigen is undetermined. The entry originates in a study of cytomegalovirus exposure and HLA in healthy donors. The wider study: Some 77 million unique TCRs from HLA-typed donors were held in an early release of data. Among over 350 genotyped donors, roughly 81% fell in the Caucasian-associated ancestry cluster.

Study results and limitations: In an earlier analysis, productive rearrangement rates for most beta V segments clustered near 87% or 30%. One later analysis reportedly identified an Asian-associated ancestry cluster that showed fewer N-insertions than the roughly 700-donor mean.

Primers included in the PCR were 60 Vbeta and 13 Jbeta primers. Profiling relied on immunoSEQ multiplex PCR, and the TCRdb table lists in-frame clones only, not all of them. The table has roughly 150,000 clones, 84% seen once. CDR1 is LNHDA and CDR2 is SQIVND in the germline V gene (reference sequence). The CDR3 covers 13 residues. The ends were cut back, 5 bases at V and 6 bases at J, with 13 bases in the middle. V gene TRBV19 combines with J gene TRBJ1-2; perhaps TRBD1 as D (5 bases). The sequenced sample consisted of PBMCs. The origin of this receptor is a man younger than 45 in good health and CMV-seronegative. The DNA of the CDR3 is TGTGCCAGTAGTGGTCAGGGCAACCATGGCTACACCTTC. Protein: CASSGQGNHGYTF. The complete variable domain, with remaining parts taken from reference TRBV19 and TRBJ1-2, reads DGGITQSPKYLFRKEGQNVTLSCEQNLNHDAMYWYRQDPGQGLRLIYYSQIVNDFQKGDIAEGYSVSREKKESFPLTVTSAQKNPTAFYLCASSGQGNHGYTFGSGTRLTVV.